The clone carrying this T cell receptor (beta chain) was detected a few times. The antigen remains undetermined. This entry belongs to a study of T-cell memory formation after mild COVID-19. Study-level findings and limits: Pre-infection memory already had some responding clones, implying cross-reactive memory joined. Unconfirmed was the SARS-CoV-2 specificity of second-wave clones that peaked on day 37.

One entry per CDR3 protein, called by TCRdb with MiXCR from the 5' RACE reads. The data show over 450,000 distinct CDR3 sequences, around 21% seen once. Trimming left V 2 bases short and J 4 bases short, with 12 bases between. The CDR3 consists of 14 residues. The receptor was isolated from an adult woman who had mild COVID-19 (a few samples of this study predate the infection). Cell type and time point are not known. This chain links TRBV12-3 or TRBV12-4 with TRBJ2-7, with D maybe TRBD2 (6 bases). Sequencing was performed on PBMCs or a T cell subset sorted from them (not recorded which). The CDR3, as DNA: TGTGCCAGCAGTTTATACGGGAGCGGATACGAGCAGTACTTC. Protein product: CASSLYGSGYEQYF.